These 7 T cell receptor beta chains originate from one sample sequenced in a study of T cell changes during pregnancy in multiple sclerosis. Clones were sequenced by immunoSEQ multiplex PCR, and TCRdb holds only the in-frame ones, with some missing. Here the sample spans about 36,000 clones, 88% being singletons. The sequencing used CD4+ T cells from peripheral blood mononuclear cells, collected in the first trimester of pregnancy. Source of these receptors: a female donor with multiple sclerosis, enrolled in a pregnancy study.

The chain recombines TRBV7-9 with TRBJ1-1; D is unclear. Trimming removed 3 bases from V and 1 base from J, with 12 bases in between. The length of the CDR3 is 15 residues. Germline loops: CDR1 SEHNR, CDR2 FQNEAQ (reference sequence). The CDR3 sequence: CASSLEVDTNTEAFF. DNA of the CDR3: TGTGCCAGCAGCTTGGAGGTCGATACGAACACTGAAGCTTTCTTT.

The gene calls are TRBV29-1 and TRBJ1-1; weak D call: TRBD1 (6 bases). V was cut by 5 bases and J by 6 bases, with 16 bases left in between. CDR1 and CDR2 from the germline V gene are SQVTM and ANQGSEA. CDR3 size: 13 residues. DNA for the CDR3: TGCAGCGTTCAACAGGGAACCAACGCTGAAGCTTTCTTT. Amino acids: CSVQQGTNAEAFF.

CDR3 loop: CASRRQYEAFF. The CDR3 DNA reads as TGTGCCAGCAGGCGACAGTACGAAGCTTTCTTT. The chain carries TRBV6-5 and TRBJ1-1; D possibly corresponds to TRBD1 (5 bases). Germline V lookup: CDR1 MNHEY, CDR2 SVGAGI. This CDR3 comprises 11 residues. Trimming left V 6 bases short and J 8 bases short, with 10 bases between.

The rearrangement uses TRBV9 and TRBJ1-1; 7 nucleotides line up with TRBD1. The V gene's germline CDR1 is SGDLS and CDR2 YYNGEE. V shed 5 bases and J 1 base; nucleotides not matched to a gene: 8. CDR3 size: 15 residues. The CDR3 sequence: CASSITGAQNTEAFF. The CDR3 region has the DNA TGTGCCAGCAGTATTACAGGGGCCCAGAACACTGAAGCTTTCTTT.

This clone was picked up a small number of times. The chain couples TRBV5-1 to TRBJ2-1; TRBD2 agrees at 13 bases. This CDR3 is built from 16 residues. Germline lookup yields CDR1 SGHRS and CDR2 YFSETQ. Trimming at V came to 4 bases and at J to 8 bases, leaving 9 bases not matched to a gene. As DNA, the CDR3 is TGCGCCAGCAGCCAGCCGGGACTAGCGGGGCACCATGAGCAGTTCTTC. The encoded protein is CASSQPGLAGHHEQFF.

This sequence joins TRBV9 and TRBJ2-1, with 10 bases that match TRBD2. Germline trimming cut 9 bases from V and 8 bases from J; bases unmatched to any gene: 17. CDR1 is SGDLS and CDR2 is YYNGEE in the germline V gene. The CDR3 totals 16 residues. This CDR3 reads CATSPREAGGMDEQFF. The CDR3, as DNA: TGTGCCACCTCACCACGAGAAGCGGGGGGGATGGATGAGCAGTTCTTC.

The rearrangement uses TRBV5-1 and TRBJ2-7; weak D call: TRBD1 (6 bases). Germline V lookup: CDR1 SGHRS, CDR2 YFSETQ. V was trimmed by 1 base and J by 6 bases, leaving 14 bases between them. The CDR3 is made up of 14 amino acids. The CDR3, as DNA: TGCGCCAGCAGCTTGACAGGGACCCCGGGCGAGCAGTACTTC. Translation gives CASSLTGTPGEQYF.